The 10 T cell receptor beta chains reported below all come from one sample, sequenced in a study of monozygotic twins with inflammatory bowel disease. TCRdb re-called the 5' RACE reads; one entry per CDR3 protein, DNA not given. The sample has about 300,000 distinct CDR3 sequences; the top ten hold over 5.5%. Sequenced material: blood. These receptors all come from a human donor with ulcerative colitis or Crohn's disease, or a healthy co-twin of an affected twin (not recorded which).

The rearrangement uses TRBV27 and TRBJ1-5; the D gene TCRdb calls, TRBD1, cannot be checked with no DNA. Germline loops: CDR1 MNHEY, CDR2 SMNVEV (reference sequence). The CDR3 has 15 amino acids. The chain's CDR3 is CASSRARGLNQPQHF.

The gene calls are TRBV4-2 and TRBJ1-1; TCRdb returns TRBD1, unconfirmable since there is no DNA. CDR1 LGHNA and CDR2 YNFKEQ come from the germline V gene. The CDR3 spans 13 residues. This chain's CDR3 is CASSLLIGRGAFF.

The chain employs TRBV13 and TRBJ2-3. Germline loops: CDR1 PRHDT, CDR2 FYEKMQ (reference sequence). The CDR3 is 17 amino acids. CDR3 region: CASSLVPKDTSTDTQYF.

The rearrangement uses TRBV6-5 and TRBJ2-7; TCRdb lists TRBD1, though no DNA is available to test this call. CDR1 and CDR2 from the germline V gene are MNHEY and SVGAGI. The CDR3 totals 13 residues. CDR3: CASSYRGKGEQYF.

This sequence joins TRBV29-1 and TRBJ1-1; TCRdb calls TRBD1, which cannot be checked without DNA. The CDR3 covers 13 residues. The germline V gene encodes CDR1 SQVTM and CDR2 ANQGSEA. CDR3 loop: CSVAHGLATEAFF.

The V and J genes are TRBV12-3 or TRBV12-4 and TRBJ1-2; TCRdb returns TRBD1, unconfirmable since there is no DNA. This CDR3 comprises 13 residues. CDR3 region: CASSSTGPGRYTF.

J is TRBJ2-7 and V is TRBV12-3 or TRBV12-4. The CDR3 is 16 residues long. The CDR3 sequence: CASSLVRPRGSYEQYF.

The chain employs TRBV5-1 and TRBJ1-1. CDR1 and CDR2 (germline): SGHRS, YFSETQ. The CDR3 loop spans 16 amino acids. CDR3 protein: CASSLDEATSNTEAFF.

The chain is built from TRBV3-1 and TRBJ2-1. The germline V gene encodes CDR1 LGHDT and CDR2 YNNKEL (reference sequence). The CDR3 runs to 14 residues. The chain's CDR3 is CASSWGSESDEQFF.

V is TRBV20-1 and J is TRBJ1-2; TCRdb proposes TRBD1, but this gene call is untestable without DNA. The germline CDR1 and CDR2 sequences are DFQATT and SNEGSKA (reference sequence). The CDR3 is 21 residues long. This CDR3 is CSATNYLPPRHGGAETTGYTF.